A selection of T cell receptor beta chains follows, all from one sample in a study of CXCR3-negative and CXCR3-positive naive CD8 T cells. TCRdb derives one entry per CDR3 protein from the 5' RACE reads, leaving out DNA. The sample has 150,000 to 160,000 distinct CDR3 sequences. The source material was naive CXCR3+ CD8+ T cells from blood. These receptors were collected from a human donor in good health. Some clones in this sample may be carry-over from other donors' samples. The CDR3 runs from the conserved cysteine through the conserved F or W.

j_call,v_call,cdr3_aa
TRBJ2-5,TRBV30,CAWSVQSQETQYF
TRBJ2-7,TRBV7-6,CASSLVGSSGIYEQYF
TRBJ2-7,TRBV5-6,CASQPGAAYEQYF
TRBJ2-1,TRBV7-3,CASSLGYRADDEQFF
TRBJ1-1,TRBV6-5,CASSFQNTEAFF
TRBJ2-7,TRBV5-1,CASSRTGGLEQYF
TRBJ1-6,TRBV6-5,CASSYSGGGNSPLHF
TRBJ2-3,TRBV11-2,CASSLGQGDTQYF
TRBJ2-1,TRBV7-6,CASSLSSGQGADEQFF
TRBJ2-7,TRBV9,CASEGLAGGSYEQYF
TRBJ2-2,TRBV6-2/TRBV6-3,CASTGLAGVAGELFF
TRBJ2-7,TRBV4-1,CASRPTSADEQYF
TRBJ2-3,TRBV5-1,CASSETASTDTQYF
TRBJ2-2,TRBV11-2,CASSLIHLVPYTGELFF
TRBJ2-1,TRBV7-3,CASSLFSGDEQFF
TRBJ1-2,TRBV6-6,CASKLGDGYTF
TRBJ1-4,TRBV21-1,CASSAGRNEGATNEKLFF
TRBJ2-7,TRBV9,CASSAGGVYEQYF
TRBJ1-5,TRBV29-1,CSVELGLNQPQHF
TRBJ1-2,TRBV29-1,CSVVDRDSYGYTF
TRBJ1-2,TRBV4-3,CASSQEFWQAQSDGYTF
TRBJ2-1,TRBV13,CASSLVRANEQFF
TRBJ2-7,TRBV3-1,CASSQDKGPYEQYF
TRBJ2-1,TRBV29-1,CSLTGLGGISSNEQFF
TRBJ2-3,TRBV3-1,CASSQDLEPSGGTDTQYF
TRBJ2-3,TRBV7-8,CASSERTSGGLTNTQYF
TRBJ2-1,TRBV11-2,CASSFLRERGNVQFF
TRBJ2-2,TRBV5-1,CASSFTAGELFF
TRBJ2-3,TRBV5-1,CASSLDPQGVADTQYF
TRBJ1-6,TRBV2,CASGGSYNSPLHF
TRBJ2-5,TRBV3-1,CASSPGTSLNVGETQYF
TRBJ2-7,TRBV10-3,CAISTDPGTVNEQYF
TRBJ2-7,TRBV19,CASSAAGYEQYF
TRBJ2-3,TRBV2,CASSEWGTDTQYF
TRBJ2-7,TRBV30,CAWSWGNTYEQYF
TRBJ1-5,TRBV28,CASMMKMGNQPQHF
TRBJ1-1,TRBV28,CASSPGQGTEAFF
TRBJ2-7,TRBV4-2,CASSPGEGFIYEQYF
TRBJ2-7,TRBV28,CASSFLAGLDEQYF
TRBJ2-1,TRBV30,CAWSPGGSEQFF
TRBJ1-5,TRBV12-3/TRBV12-4,CASSQVRGPGVTGGNQPQHF
TRBJ2-6,TRBV5-5,CASSYGGVYGANVLTF
TRBJ2-1,TRBV7-9,CASSLVSSGGYEQFF
TRBJ2-6,TRBV6-8,CASSSCLGQLRSGANVLTF
TRBJ2-5,TRBV12-3/TRBV12-4,CASSPGHIQETQYF
TRBJ2-7,TRBV7-9,CASSLGTTGAYEQYF
TRBJ2-5,TRBV29-1,CSINSGDQETQYF
TRBJ2-5,TRBV7-9,CASRGSQETQYF
TRBJ2-7,TRBV27,CASSSRPGQITYEQYF
TRBJ2-2,TRBV6-5,CASSYSHRDTHYTNTGELFF
TRBJ2-3,TRBV7-9,CASSLPSETQYF
TRBJ2-7,TRBV29-1,CSVGAAYSYEQYF